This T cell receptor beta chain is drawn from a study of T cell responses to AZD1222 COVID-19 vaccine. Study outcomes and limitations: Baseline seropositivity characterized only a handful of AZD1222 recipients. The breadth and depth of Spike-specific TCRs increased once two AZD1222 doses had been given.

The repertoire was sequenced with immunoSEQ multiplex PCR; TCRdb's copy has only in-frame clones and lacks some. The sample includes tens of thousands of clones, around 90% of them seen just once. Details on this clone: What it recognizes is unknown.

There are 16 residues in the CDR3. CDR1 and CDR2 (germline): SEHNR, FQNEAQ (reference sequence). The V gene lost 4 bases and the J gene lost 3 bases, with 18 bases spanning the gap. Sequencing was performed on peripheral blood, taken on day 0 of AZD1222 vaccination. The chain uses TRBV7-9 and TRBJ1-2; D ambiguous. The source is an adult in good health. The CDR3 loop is CASSSHDPSGDYGYTF. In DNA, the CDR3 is TGTGCCAGCAGCTCTCACGACCCCTCCGGAGACTATGGCTACACCTTC. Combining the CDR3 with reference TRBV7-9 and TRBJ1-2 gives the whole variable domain DTGVSQNPRHKITKRGQNVTFRCDPISEHNRLYWYRQTLGQGPEFLTYFQNEAQLEKSRLLSDRFSAERPKGSFSTLEIQRTEQGDSAMYLCASSSHDPSGDYGYTFGSGTRLTVV.